This T cell receptor beta chain was captured in a study of blood T cell repertoires in COVID-19. About the study: From the United States, Italy and Spain came samples of acute and convalescent COVID-19. T cells, B-cell-depleted T cells, or PBMCs provided the cDNA or gDNA that served as material.

The CDR3 sequence is 19 residues long. In germline, CDR1 is MNHNS, CDR2 SASEGT. V shed 2 bases and J 0 bases; nucleotides not matched to a gene: 13. Per the original methods: How many nucleated cells were present was estimated from reference gene primer amplification. Sequencing was performed with immunoSEQ multiplex PCR; in TCRdb, only in-frame clones are kept and a portion is missing. That table supplies the V and J calls and clone size; D and trimming were determined from the DNA. The table shows around 200,000 clones, with 78% occurring only once. The sample taken for sequencing was peripheral blood. The chain has TRBV6-1 and TRBJ2-1; 7 bases are a match to TRBD2. The sequence derives from a woman aged 80 or over with active or convalescent COVID-19. The CDR3 bases are TGTGCCAGCAGTGAATTCATGGGCGGGGGTCCTAGCTCCTACAATGAGCAGTTCTTC. It is translated as CASSEFMGGGPSSYNEQFF.